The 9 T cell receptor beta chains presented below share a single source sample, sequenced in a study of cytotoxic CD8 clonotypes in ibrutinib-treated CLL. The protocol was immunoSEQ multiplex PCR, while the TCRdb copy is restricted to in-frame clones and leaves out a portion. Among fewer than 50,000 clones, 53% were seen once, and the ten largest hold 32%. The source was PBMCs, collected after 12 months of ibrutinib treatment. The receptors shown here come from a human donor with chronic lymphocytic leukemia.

The CDR3 sequence is CASSPDRQGLYGYTF. As DNA, the CDR3 is TGTGCCAGCAGTCCCGATCGACAGGGGCTCTATGGCTACACCTTC. The genes are TRBV27 and TRBJ1-2, with 8 bases fitting TRBD1. J was trimmed by 4 bases and V by 5 bases; bases with no gene match: 9. The germline CDR1 and CDR2 sequences are MNHEY and SMNVEV (reference sequence). This CDR3 comprises 15 residues.

DNA for the CDR3: TGTGCCAGCACTCCAACCGGGGTTTACGGCTACACCTTC. As protein: CASTPTGVYGYTF. The chain is built from TRBV5-6 and TRBJ1-2; no firm D call. The CDR3 extends over 13 amino acids. CDR1 and CDR2 from the germline V gene are SGHDT and YYEEEE. Trimming removed 6 bases from V and 8 bases from J, with 17 bases in between.

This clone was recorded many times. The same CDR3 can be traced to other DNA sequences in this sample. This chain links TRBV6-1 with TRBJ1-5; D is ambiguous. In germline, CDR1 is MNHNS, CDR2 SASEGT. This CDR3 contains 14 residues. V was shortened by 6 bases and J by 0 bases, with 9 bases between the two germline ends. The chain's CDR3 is CASSGPYSNQPQHF. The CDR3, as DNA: TGTGCCAGCAGCGGGCCTTATAGCAATCAGCCCCAGCATTTT.

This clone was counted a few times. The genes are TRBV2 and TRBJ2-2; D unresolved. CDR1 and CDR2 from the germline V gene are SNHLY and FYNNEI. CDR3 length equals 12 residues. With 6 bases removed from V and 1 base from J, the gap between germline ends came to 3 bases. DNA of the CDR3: TGTGCCAGCAGGGGGAACACCGGGGAGCTGTTTTTT. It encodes CASRGNTGELFF.

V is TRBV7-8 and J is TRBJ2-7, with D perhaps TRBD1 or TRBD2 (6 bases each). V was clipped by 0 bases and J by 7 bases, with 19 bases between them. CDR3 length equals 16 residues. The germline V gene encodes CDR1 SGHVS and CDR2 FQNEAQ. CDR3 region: CASSLAIDARGGEQYF. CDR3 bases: TGTGCCAGCAGCTTAGCGATAGACGCCCGAGGGGGGGAGCAGTACTTC.

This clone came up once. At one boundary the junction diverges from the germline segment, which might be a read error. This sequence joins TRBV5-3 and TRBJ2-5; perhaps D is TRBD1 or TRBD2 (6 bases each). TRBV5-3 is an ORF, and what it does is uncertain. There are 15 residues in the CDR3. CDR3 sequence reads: CASSSGAGLQETQYF. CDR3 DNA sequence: TGTGCCAGCAGCTCAGGGGCGGGATTACAAGAGACCCAGTACTTC.

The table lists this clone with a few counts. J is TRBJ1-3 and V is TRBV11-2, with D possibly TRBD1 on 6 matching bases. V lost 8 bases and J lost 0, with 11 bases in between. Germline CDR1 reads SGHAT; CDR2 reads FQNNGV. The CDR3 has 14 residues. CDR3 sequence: CASCMDSSGNTIYF. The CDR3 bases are TGTGCCAGCTGCATGGACAGCTCTGGAAACACCATATATTTT.

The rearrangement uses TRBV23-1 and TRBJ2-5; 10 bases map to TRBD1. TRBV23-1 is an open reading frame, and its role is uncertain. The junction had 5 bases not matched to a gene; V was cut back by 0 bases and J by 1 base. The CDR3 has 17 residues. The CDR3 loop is CASSQSVRTGGQETQYF. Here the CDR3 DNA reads TGCGCCAGCAGTCAATCGGTGAGGACAGGGGGCCAAGAGACCCAGTACTTC.

The CDR3 protein is CARSSQSSARKNTIYF. The CDR3 region has the DNA TGTGCCAGAAGCTCCCAATCCTCGGCTCGAAAAAACACCATATATTTT. This chain connects TRBV5-3 to TRBJ1-3; D is uncertain. TRBV5-3 is marked as an open reading frame, function uncertain. The CDR3 is made up of 16 amino acids. V dropped 3 bases and J dropped 6 bases, with 19 bases sitting between them.